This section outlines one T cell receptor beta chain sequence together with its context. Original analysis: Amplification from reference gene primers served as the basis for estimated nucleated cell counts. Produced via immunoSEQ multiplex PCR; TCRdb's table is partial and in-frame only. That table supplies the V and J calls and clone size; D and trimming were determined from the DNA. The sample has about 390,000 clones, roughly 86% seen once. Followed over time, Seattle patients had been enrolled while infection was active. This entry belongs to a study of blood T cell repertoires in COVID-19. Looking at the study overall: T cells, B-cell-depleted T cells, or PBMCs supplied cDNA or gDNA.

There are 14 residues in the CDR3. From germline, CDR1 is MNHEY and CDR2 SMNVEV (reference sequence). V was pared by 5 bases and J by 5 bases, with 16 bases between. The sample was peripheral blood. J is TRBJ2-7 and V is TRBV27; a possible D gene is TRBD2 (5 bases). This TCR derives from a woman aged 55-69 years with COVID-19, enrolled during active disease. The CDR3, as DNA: TGTGCCAGCAGTACTCGACTAAACCTCAACGAGCAGTACTTC. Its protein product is CASSTRLNLNEQYF.